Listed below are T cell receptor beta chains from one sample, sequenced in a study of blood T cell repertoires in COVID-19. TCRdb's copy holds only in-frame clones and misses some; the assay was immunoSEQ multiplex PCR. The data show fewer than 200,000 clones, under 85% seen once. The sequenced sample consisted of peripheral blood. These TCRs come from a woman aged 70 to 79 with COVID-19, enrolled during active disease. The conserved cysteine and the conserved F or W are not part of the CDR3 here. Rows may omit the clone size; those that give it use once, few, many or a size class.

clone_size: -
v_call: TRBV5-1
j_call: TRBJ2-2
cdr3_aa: ASSLTSGRAIGELF

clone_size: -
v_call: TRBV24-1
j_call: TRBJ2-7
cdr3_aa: ATSGVFDEQY

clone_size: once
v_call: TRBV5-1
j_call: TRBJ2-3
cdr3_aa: ASSLEGRGHTDTQY

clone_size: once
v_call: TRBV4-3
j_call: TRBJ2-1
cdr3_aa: ASSQDVNYNEQF

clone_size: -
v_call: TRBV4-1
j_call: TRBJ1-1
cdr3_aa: ASSQEAGRTEAF

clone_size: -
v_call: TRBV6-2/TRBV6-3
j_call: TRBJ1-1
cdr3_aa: ASSSLRGQNTEAF

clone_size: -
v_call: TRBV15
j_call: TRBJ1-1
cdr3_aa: ATSRDLGHREAF

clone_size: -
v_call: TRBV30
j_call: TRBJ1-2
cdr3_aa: AWSVLGGGDGYT

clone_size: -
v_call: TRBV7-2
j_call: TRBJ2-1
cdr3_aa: ASSLRLAGEQF

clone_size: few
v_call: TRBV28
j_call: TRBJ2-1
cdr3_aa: ASKSNYNEQF

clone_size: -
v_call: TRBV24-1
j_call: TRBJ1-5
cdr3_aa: ATSDVRSNQPQH

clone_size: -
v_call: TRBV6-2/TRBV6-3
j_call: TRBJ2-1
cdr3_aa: ASSSQAGYSYNEQF

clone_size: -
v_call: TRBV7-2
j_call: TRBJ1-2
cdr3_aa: ASSVDRVNYGYT

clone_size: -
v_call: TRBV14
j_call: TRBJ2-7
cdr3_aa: ASSQDGEFYEQY

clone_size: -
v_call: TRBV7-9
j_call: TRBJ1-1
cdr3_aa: ASSLTGAVTEAF

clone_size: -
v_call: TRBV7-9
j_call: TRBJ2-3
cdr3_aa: ASSPFDGSGPTDTQY

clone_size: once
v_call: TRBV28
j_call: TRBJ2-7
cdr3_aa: ASLPASGRYEQY

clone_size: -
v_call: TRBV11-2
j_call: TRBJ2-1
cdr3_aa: ASSLERDEQF

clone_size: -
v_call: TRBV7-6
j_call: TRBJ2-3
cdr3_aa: ASSLAAGSTDTQY

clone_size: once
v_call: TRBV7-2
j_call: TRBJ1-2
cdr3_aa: ASSLGGTGRRSDGYT

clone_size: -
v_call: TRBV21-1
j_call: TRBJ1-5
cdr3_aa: ASSTTANNQPQH

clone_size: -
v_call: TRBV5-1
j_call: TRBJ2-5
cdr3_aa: ASSLARSSGQETQY

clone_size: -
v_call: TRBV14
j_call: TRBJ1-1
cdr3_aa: ASSRQLNTEAF

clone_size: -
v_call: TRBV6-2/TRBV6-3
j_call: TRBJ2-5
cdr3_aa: ASSYRTSGGVRTQY

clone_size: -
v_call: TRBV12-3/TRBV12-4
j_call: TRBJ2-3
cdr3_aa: ASSFPGTDTQY

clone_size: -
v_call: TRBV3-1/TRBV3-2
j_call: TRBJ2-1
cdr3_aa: ASSPLAGGGNEQF

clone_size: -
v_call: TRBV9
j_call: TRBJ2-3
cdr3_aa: ASSVPWGEGLADTQY

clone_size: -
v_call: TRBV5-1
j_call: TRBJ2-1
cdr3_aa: ASSLGQATNYNEQF

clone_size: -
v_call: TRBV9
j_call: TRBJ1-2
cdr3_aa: ASSVEGDFNYGYT